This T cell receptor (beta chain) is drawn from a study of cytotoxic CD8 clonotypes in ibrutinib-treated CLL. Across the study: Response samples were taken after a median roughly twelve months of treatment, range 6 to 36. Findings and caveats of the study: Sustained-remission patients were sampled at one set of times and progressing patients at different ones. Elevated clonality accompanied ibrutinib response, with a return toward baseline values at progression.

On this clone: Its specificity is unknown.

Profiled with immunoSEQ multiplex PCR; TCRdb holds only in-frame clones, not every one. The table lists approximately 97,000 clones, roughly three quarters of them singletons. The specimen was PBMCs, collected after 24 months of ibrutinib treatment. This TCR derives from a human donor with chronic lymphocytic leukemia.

The CDR3 coding sequence is TGCGCCAGCAGTCATCGCGAGGGTGGGCGGATGAACACCGGGGAGCTGTTTTTT. Its translation: CASSHREGGRMNTGELFF. The genes are TRBV23-1 and TRBJ2-2; D is possibly TRBD2 (5 bases). TRBV23-1 is designated an ORF whose function remains uncertain. V lost 3 bases and J 1 base, leaving 18 bases between the germline ends. CDR3 length equals 18 residues.